This T cell receptor (beta chain) was found in a study of blood T cell repertoires in COVID-19. In its sample, this clone was seen a few times. How the authors handled the data: Reference gene primer amplification yielded estimated nucleated cell counts. Data came from immunoSEQ multiplex PCR; TCRdb stores just in-frame clones and leaves some out. The DNA was the basis for D and trimming; V, J and clone size are from that table. The sample holds roughly 200,000 clones, around 79% seen once. The CDR3 has 13 amino acids. From germline, CDR1 is MNHEY and CDR2 SMNVEV (reference sequence). Trimming took off 2 bases at V and 4 bases at J, with 8 bases between the two ends.

The specimen was peripheral blood. This sequence joins TRBV27 and TRBJ1-2; D is unresolved. This clonotype was sampled from a man in his forties or fifties who had recovered from COVID-19. CDR3 region: CASSLNSLYGYTF. CDR3 DNA: TGTGCCAGCAGTTTAAACAGCCTCTATGGCTACACCTTC.